These 10 T cell receptor beta chains were all obtained from the same sample, sequenced in a study of T cell responses to AZD1222 COVID-19 vaccine. TCRdb keeps only in-frame clones here, not all; method: immunoSEQ multiplex PCR. The top ten clones hold about 3.1% of a sample with over 100,000 clones, around 87% of them seen once. The sample consisted of peripheral blood, taken on day 0 of AZD1222 vaccination. The receptors originated from an adult in good health.

This rearrangement joins TRBV4-2 to TRBJ2-7; the match to TRBD1 covers 7 bases. Germline trimming cut 4 bases from V and 5 bases from J; bases unmatched to any gene: 11. Germline assignment: CDR1 LGHNA and CDR2 YNFKEQ. CDR3 size: 15 residues. The CDR3 DNA is TGTGCCAGCAGCCCCCCGGACAGGCCAAAGCACGAGCAGTACTTC. This translates into CASSPPDRPKHEQYF.

A single count supports this clone. The chain links TRBV6-2 or TRBV6-3 to TRBJ1-2; 9 bases are shared with TRBD1. Germline V gene sequence: CDR1 MNHEY, CDR2 SVGEGT. The CDR3 has 14 amino acids. After removal of 6 bases from V and 4 bases from J, the junction contained 6 bases not matched to a gene. The CDR3 here is CASSPYRGPYGYTF. CDR3 DNA: TGTGCCAGCAGCCCCTACAGGGGGCCCTATGGCTACACCTTC.

V usage is TRBV3-1 (or the pseudogene TRBV3-2) and J usage is TRBJ1-3; D is possibly TRBD1 (5 bases). The V gene's germline CDR1 is LGHDT and CDR2 YNNKEL (reference sequence). This CDR3 contains 22 residues. V dropped 1 base and J dropped 1 base, with 29 bases sitting between them. CDR3: CASSQVGTLKRRRDDSGNTIYF. The CDR3 DNA sequence: TGTGCCAGCAGCCAAGTTGGGACGCTGAAGCGGCGGAGGGATGATTCTGGAAACACCATATATTTT.

This clone was seen just once. The chain is built from TRBV30 and TRBJ1-1; D gene unclear. CDR1 and CDR2 from the germline V gene are GTSNPN and SVGIG (reference sequence). The CDR3 loop spans 14 amino acids. Trimming stripped 3 bases from V and 7 bases from J, with 18 bases between. This CDR3 reads CAWRGIGQVGEAFF. DNA for the CDR3: TGTGCCTGGAGGGGGATCGGTCAGGTCGGTGAAGCTTTCTTT.

CDR3 sequence reads: CASSPGPMRIDTQYF. The DNA for the CDR3 is TGTGCCAGCAGCCCGGGACCTATGAGGATTGATACGCAGTATTTT. The rearrangement uses TRBV7-2 and TRBJ2-3, with D possibly being TRBD1 or TRBD2 (5 bases each). CDR3 size: 15 residues. Germline loops: CDR1 SGHTA, CDR2 FQGNSA. Trimming took 5 bases from V and 6 from J, leaving 18 bases between them.

The gene calls are TRBV6-1 and TRBJ2-7; 9 bases map to TRBD1. Germline CDR1 is MNHNS and CDR2 is SASEGT. Trimming removed 0 bases from V and 3 bases from J; junction bases left unmatched: 6. The length of the CDR3 is 16 residues. The CDR3 spells CASSEALPGQGYEQYF. The CDR3 nucleotides read TGTGCCAGCAGTGAAGCCCTCCCGGGACAGGGCTACGAGCAGTACTTC.

V usage is TRBV5-6 and J usage is TRBJ2-1, with D tentatively TRBD2 (5 bases). CDR3 length: 16 residues. Germline CDR1 and CDR2: SGHDT and YYEEEE. V dropped 4 bases and J dropped 0 bases, with 14 bases sitting between them. The CDR3 protein is CASSPRGVSSYNEQFF. CDR3 sequence (DNA): TGTGCCAGCAGCCCACGGGGAGTCAGCTCCTACAATGAGCAGTTCTTC.

This clone came up once. The gene calls are TRBV28 and TRBJ2-7; D is unclear. Trimming removed 5 bases at V and 6 bases at J, with 8 bases between. The CDR3 totals 11 residues. Germline CDR1 is MDHEN and CDR2 is SYDVKM. This CDR3 is CASSIFSEQYF. CDR3 sequence (DNA): TGTGCCAGCAGTATCTTCTCCGAGCAGTACTTC.

The rearrangement joins TRBV6-6 to TRBJ1-5, with D possibly TRBD1 on 5 matching bases. V was cut by 5 bases and J by 1 base, with 27 bases left in between. This CDR3 is 20 amino acids long. Germline assignment: CDR1 MNHNY and CDR2 SVGAGI (reference sequence). The CDR3 DNA reads as TGTGCCAGCAGTCCCCTGTGGTGGGCCCAGGGAACGGGCAGCAATCAGCCCCAGCATTTT. Its translation: CASSPLWWAQGTGSNQPQHF.

The genes are TRBV19 and TRBJ2-3; 7 bases align to TRBD1. Germline V lookup: CDR1 LNHDA, CDR2 SQIVND (reference sequence). V shed 6 bases, J shed 1 base, and the junction held 7 bases outside the gene matches. This CDR3 spans 15 amino acids. The CDR3 reads CASRPRGTGTDTQYF. The CDR3 DNA reads as TGTGCCAGTAGGCCCAGGGGGACGGGCACAGATACGCAGTATTTT.